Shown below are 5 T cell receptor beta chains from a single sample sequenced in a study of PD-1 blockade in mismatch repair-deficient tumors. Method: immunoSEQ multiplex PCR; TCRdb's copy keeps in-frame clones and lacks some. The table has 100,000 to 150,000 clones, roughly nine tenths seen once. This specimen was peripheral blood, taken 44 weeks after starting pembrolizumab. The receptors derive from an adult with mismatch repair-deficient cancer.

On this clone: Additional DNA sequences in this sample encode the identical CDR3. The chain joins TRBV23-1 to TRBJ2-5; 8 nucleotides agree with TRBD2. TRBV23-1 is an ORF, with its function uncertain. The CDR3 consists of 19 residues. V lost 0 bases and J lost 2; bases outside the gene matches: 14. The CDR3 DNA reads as TGCGCCAGCAGTCAATCGTTAAGCGGGAGTCCCGCGGGACAAGAGACCCAGTACTTC. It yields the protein CASSQSLSGSPAGQETQYF.

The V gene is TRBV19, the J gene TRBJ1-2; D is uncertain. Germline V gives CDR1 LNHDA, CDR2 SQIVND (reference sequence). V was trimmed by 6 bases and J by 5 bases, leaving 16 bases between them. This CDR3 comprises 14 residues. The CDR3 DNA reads TGTGCCAGTAGAAAACCCGCTCCGCTATATGGCTACACCTTC. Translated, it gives CASRKPAPLYGYTF.

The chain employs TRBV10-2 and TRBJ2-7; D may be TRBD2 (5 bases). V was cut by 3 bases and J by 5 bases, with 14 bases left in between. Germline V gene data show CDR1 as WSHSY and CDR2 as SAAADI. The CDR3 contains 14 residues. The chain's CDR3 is CASSEGLPTHEQYF. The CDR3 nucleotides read TGCGCCAGCAGTGAAGGACTGCCAACCCACGAGCAGTACTTC.

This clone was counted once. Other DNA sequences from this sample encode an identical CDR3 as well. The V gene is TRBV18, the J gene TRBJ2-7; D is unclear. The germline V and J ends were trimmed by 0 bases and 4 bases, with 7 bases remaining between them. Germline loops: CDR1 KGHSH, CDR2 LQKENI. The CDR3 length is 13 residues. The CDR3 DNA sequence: TGTGCCAGCTCACCACCGAGTAGTTACGAGCAGTACTTC. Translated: CASSPPSSYEQYF. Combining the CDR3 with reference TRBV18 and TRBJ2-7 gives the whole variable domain NAGVMQNPRHLVRRRGQEARLRCSPMKGHSHVYWYRQLPEEGLKFMVYLQKENIIDESGMPKERFSAEFPKEGPSILRIQQVVRGDSAAYFCASSPPSSYEQYFGPGTRLTVT.

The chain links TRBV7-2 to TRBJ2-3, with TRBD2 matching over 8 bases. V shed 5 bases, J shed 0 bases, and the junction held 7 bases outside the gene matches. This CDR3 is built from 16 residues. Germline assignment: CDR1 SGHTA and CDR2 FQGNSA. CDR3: CASSPLTSASTDTQYF. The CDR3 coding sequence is TGTGCCAGCAGCCCCCTGACTAGCGCCAGCACAGATACGCAGTATTTT.